This record looks at one T cell receptor beta chain sequence and its context. Sequenced by immunoSEQ multiplex PCR; TCRdb stores in-frame clones only, minus some. The table has 150,000 to 200,000 clones, 88% seen once. Study members were between 18 and 89 years old and lived in some 26 US regions. Participants were placed into cohorts based on the clinical history they reported. Symptom resolution, clearance, or two negative PCRs marked the recovered donors of Cohort 3. The data originate from a study of blood T cell repertoires in COVID-19. Study-level background: Italy, Spain and the United States were the sources of the convalescent and acute COVID-19 samples.

This CDR3 spans 14 amino acids. The V end lost 0 bases, the J end lost 2 bases, and 9 bases lay between the germline ends. CDR1 and CDR2 from the germline V gene are SGDLS and YYNGEE. This sequence was found in a woman younger than 35 who had recovered from COVID-19. V usage is TRBV9 and J usage is TRBJ2-7; D is unclear. The specimen was PBMCs or T cells enriched from blood (not recorded which). The CDR3 region has the DNA TGTGCCAGCAGCGTAGATCGGTTTCCCTACGAGCAGTACTTC. Its protein product is CASSVDRFPYEQYF.